What follows are 3 T cell receptor beta chains derived from one specimen sequenced in a study of blood T cell repertoires in COVID-19. Repertoires were generated with immunoSEQ multiplex PCR, while TCRdb's copy carries only in-frame clones and drops some. Among 50,000 to 70,000 clones listed, over 75% were seen once. The sample was peripheral blood. These TCRs come from a woman over 75 with active COVID-19.

The genes are TRBV3-1 (or the pseudogene TRBV3-2) and TRBJ1-2, with D hard to call. The V end was cut by 4 bases, the J end by 4 bases, with 13 bases between. The CDR3 is made up of 14 amino acids. The germline gives CDR1 LGHDT, CDR2 YNNKEL (reference sequence). The CDR3 DNA reads TGTGCCAGCAGCCCTCCCCCGACAAGCTATGGCTACACCTTC. Its protein product is CASSPPPTSYGYTF.

The CDR3 bases are TGTGCCAGCAGCCTAGCACCAGGGGGGCTGGTTAGAGAGACCCAGTACTTC. It translates to CASSLAPGGLVRETQYF. The gene calls are TRBV27 and TRBJ2-5, with a possible D match to TRBD1 (7 bases). V shed 6 bases and J shed 4 bases, with 24 bases lying between them. Germline V CDR1 and CDR2: MNHEY, SMNVEV (reference sequence). The CDR3 runs to 17 residues.

The rearrangement links TRBV27 to TRBJ1-2; 8 nucleotides align to TRBD1. Germline trimming cut 2 bases from V and 2 bases from J; bases unmatched to any gene: 13. The CDR3 covers 18 residues. CDR1 is MNHEY, CDR2 SMNVEV, per germline (reference sequence). In DNA form, the CDR3 reads TGTGCCAGCAGTTTACGGGGGGTTACAGGGGGGGCGAACTATGGCTACACCTTC. Encoded protein: CASSLRGVTGGANYGYTF.